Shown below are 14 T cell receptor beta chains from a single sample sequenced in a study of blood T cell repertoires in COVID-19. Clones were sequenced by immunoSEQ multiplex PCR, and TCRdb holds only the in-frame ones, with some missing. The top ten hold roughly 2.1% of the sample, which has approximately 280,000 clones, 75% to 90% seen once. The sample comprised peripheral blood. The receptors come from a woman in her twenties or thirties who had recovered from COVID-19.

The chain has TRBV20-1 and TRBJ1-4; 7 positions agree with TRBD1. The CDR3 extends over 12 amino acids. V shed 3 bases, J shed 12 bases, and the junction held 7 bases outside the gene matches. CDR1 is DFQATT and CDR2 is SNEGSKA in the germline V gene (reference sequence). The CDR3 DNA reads TGCAGTGCTAGTTACAGGGGCGTTGAACTGTTTTTT. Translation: CSASYRGVELFF.

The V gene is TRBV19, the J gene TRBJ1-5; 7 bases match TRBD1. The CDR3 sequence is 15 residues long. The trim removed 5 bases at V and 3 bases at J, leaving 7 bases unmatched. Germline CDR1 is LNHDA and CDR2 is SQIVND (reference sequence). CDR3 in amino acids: CASSPRTGVNQPQHF. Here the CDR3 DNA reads TGTGCCAGTAGTCCCCGAACAGGGGTCAATCAGCCCCAGCATTTT.

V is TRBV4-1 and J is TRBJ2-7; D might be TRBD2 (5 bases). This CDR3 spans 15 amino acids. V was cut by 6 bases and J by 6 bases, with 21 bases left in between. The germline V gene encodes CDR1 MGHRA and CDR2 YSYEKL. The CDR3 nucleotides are TGCGCCAGCAGTCGAAACCCCGGGATTGAAGGCGAGCAGTACTTC. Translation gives CASSRNPGIEGEQYF.

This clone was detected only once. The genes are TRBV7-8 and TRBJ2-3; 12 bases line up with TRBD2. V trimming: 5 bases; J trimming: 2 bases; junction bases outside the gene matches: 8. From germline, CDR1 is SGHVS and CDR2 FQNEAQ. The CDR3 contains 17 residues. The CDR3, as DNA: TGTGCCAGCAGCCCAAAGACTAGCGGGGGCCTCACAGATACGCAGTATTTT. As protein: CASSPKTSGGLTDTQYF.

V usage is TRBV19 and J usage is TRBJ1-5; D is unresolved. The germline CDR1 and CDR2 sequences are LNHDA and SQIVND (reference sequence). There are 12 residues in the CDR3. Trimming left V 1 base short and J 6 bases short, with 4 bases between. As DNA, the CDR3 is TGTGCCAGTAGTATAGCGGGTCAGCCCCAGCATTTT. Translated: CASSIAGQPQHF.

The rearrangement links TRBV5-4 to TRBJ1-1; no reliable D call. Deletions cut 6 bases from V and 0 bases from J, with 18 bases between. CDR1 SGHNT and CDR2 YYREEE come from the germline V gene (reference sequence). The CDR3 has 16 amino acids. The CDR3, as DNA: TGTGCCAGCACCGGGAAGGGTTCTCAGGTGAACACTGAAGCTTTCTTT. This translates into CASTGKGSQVNTEAFF. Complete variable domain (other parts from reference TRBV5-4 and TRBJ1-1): ETGVTQSPTHLIKTRGQQVTLRCSSQSGHNTVSWYQQALGQGPQFIFQYYREEENGRGNFPPRFSGLQFPNYSSELNVNALELDDSALYLCASTGKGSQVNTEAFFGQGTRLTVV.

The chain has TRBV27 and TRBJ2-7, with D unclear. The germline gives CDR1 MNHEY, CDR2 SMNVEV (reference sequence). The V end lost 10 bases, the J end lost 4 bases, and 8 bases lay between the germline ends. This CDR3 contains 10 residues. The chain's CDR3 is CATTPYEQYF. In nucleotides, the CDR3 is TGTGCCACCACACCGTACGAGCAGTACTTC.

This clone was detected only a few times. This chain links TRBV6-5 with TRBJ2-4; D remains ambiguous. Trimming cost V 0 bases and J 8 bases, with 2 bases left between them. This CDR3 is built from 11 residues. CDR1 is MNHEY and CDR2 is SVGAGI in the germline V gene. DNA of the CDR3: TGTGCCAGCAGTTACTCCGACATTCAGTACTTC. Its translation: CASSYSDIQYF.

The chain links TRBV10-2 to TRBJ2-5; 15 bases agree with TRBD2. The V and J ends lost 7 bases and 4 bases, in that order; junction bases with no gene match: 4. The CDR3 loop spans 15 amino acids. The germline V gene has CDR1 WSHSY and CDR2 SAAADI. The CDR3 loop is CASMKGLAGGETQYF. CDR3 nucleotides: TGCGCCAGCATGAAGGGACTAGCGGGGGGAGAGACCCAGTACTTC.

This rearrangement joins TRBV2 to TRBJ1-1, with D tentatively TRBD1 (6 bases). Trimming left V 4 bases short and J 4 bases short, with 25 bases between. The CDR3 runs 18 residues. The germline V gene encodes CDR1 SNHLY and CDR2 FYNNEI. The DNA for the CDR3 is TGTGCCAGCAGTGGACCCCCGACAGGAGACCCTAGGGGCACTGAAGCTTTCTTT. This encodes CASSGPPTGDPRGTEAFF.

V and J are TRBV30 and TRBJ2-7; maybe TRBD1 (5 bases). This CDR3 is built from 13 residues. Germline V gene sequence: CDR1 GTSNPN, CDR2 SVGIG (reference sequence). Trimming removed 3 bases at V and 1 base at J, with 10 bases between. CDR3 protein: CAWSEDRSYEQYF. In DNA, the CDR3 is TGTGCCTGGAGCGAAGACAGATCCTACGAGCAGTACTTC.

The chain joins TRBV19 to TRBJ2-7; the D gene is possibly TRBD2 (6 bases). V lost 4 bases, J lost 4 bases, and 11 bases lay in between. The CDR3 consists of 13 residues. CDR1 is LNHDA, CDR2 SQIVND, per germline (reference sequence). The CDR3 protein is CASSTEGLYEQYF. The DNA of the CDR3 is TGTGCCAGTAGTACCGAGGGACTTTACGAGCAGTACTTC.

CDR3 bases: TGTGCCTGGAGTACAGGGTATGGCTACACCTTC. Protein sequence: CAWSTGYGYTF. The chain combines TRBV30 with TRBJ1-2, with TRBD1 as a possible D gene (6 bases). CDR3 length equals 11 residues. CDR1 is GTSNPN, CDR2 SVGIG, per germline (reference sequence). The V gene lost 2 bases and the J gene lost 5 bases, with 6 bases spanning the gap. The full variable domain, completed using reference TRBV30 and TRBJ1-2, is SQTIHQWPATLVQPVGSPLSLECTVEGTSNPNLYWYRQAAGRGLQLLFYSVGIGQISSEVPQNLSASRPQDRQFILSSKKLLLSDSGFYLCAWSTGYGYTFGSGTRLTVV.

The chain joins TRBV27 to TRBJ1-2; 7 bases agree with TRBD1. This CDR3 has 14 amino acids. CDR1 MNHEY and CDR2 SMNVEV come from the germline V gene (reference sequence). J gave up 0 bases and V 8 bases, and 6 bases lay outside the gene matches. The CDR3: CASGSGTANYGYTF. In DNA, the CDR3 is TGTGCCAGCGGTAGCGGGACAGCTAACTATGGCTACACCTTC.